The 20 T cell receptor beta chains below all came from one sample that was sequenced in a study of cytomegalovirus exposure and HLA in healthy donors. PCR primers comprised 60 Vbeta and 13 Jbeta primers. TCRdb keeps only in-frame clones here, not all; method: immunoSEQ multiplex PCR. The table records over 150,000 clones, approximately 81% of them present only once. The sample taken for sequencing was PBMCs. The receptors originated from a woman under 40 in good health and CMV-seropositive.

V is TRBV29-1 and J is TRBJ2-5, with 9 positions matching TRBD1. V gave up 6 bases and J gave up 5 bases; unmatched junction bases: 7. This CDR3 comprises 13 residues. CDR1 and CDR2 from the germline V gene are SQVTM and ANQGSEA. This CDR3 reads CSVRTGEGETQYF. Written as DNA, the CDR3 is TGCAGCGTGCGGACAGGGGAGGGGGAGACCCAGTACTTC. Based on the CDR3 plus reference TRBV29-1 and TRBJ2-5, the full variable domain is SAVISQKPSRDICQRGTSLTIQCQVDSQVTMMFWYRQQPGQSLTLIATANQGSEATYESGFVIDKFPISRPNLTFSTLTVSNMSPEDSSIYLCSVRTGEGETQYFGPGTRLLVL.

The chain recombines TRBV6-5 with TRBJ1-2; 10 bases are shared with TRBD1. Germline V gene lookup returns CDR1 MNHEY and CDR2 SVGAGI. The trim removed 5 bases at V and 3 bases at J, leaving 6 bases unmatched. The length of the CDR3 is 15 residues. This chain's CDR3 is CASSRRDRGYYGYTF. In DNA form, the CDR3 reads TGTGCCAGCAGTAGGAGGGACAGGGGATACTATGGCTACACCTTC.

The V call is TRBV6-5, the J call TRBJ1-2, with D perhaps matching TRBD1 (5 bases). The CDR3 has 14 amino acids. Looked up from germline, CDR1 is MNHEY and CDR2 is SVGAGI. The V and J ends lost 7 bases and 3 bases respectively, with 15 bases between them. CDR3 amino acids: CASTKLGTYYGYTF. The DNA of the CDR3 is TGTGCCAGCACCAAGCTCGGGACTTACTATGGCTACACCTTC.

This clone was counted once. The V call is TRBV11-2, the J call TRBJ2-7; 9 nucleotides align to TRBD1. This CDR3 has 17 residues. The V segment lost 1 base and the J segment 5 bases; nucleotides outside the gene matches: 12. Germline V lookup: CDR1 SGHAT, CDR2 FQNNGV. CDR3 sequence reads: CASSLVGGWDRVDEQYF. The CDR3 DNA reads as TGTGCCAGCAGCTTAGTTGGTGGGTGGGACAGGGTCGACGAGCAGTACTTC.

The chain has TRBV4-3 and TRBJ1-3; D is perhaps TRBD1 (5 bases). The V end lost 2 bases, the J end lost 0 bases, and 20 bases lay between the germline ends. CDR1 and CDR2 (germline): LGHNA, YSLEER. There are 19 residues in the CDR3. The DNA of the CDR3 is TGCGCCAGCAGCCAAAAGCTACCGACAGTCTTTTACTCTGGAAACACCATATATTTT. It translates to CASSQKLPTVFYSGNTIYF.

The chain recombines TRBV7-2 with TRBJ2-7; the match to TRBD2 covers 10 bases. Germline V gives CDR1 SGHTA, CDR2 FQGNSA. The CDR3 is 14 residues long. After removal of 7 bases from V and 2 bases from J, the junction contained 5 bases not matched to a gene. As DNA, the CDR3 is TGTGCCAGCACCGTTAGCGGGGGGCCCTACGAGCAGTACTTC. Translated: CASTVSGGPYEQYF.

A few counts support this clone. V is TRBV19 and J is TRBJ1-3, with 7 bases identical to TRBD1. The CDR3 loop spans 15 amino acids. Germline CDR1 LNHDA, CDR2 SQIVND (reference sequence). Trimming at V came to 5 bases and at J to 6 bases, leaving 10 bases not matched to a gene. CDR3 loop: CASSPIDREQNTIYF. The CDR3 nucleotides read TGTGCCAGTAGTCCTATCGACAGGGAACAAAACACCATATATTTT.

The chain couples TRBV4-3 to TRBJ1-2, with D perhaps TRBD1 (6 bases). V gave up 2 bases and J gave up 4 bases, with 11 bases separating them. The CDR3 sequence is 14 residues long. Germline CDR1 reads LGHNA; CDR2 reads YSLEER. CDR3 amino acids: CASSQSRGSYGYTF. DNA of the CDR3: TGCGCCAGCAGCCAAAGTAGGGGGAGCTATGGCTACACCTTC.

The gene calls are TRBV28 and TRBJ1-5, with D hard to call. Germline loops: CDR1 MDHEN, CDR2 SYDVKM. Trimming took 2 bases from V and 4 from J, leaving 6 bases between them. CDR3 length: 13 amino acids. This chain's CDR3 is CASSLKRNQPQHF. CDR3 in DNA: TGTGCCAGCAGTTTAAAGAGGAATCAGCCCCAGCATTTT.

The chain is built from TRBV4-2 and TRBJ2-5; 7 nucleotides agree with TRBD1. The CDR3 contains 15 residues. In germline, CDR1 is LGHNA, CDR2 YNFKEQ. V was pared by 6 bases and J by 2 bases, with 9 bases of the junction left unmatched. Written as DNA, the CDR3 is TGTGCCAGCAGACACGACAGGGCGCCTCAAGAGACCCAGTACTTC. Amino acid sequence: CASRHDRAPQETQYF.

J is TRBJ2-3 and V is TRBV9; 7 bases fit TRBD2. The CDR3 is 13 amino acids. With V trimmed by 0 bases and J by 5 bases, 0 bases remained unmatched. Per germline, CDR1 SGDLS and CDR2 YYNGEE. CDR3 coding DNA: TGTGCCAGCAGCGTAGGGGAGGGAGATACGCAGTATTTT. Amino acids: CASSVGEGDTQYF.

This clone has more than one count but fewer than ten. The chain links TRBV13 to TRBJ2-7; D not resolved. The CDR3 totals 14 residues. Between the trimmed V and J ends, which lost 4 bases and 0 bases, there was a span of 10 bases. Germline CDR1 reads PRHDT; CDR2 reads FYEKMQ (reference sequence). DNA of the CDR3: TGTGCCAGCAGCTCCTTCATGAGCTCCTACGAGCAGTACTTC. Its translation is CASSSFMSSYEQYF.

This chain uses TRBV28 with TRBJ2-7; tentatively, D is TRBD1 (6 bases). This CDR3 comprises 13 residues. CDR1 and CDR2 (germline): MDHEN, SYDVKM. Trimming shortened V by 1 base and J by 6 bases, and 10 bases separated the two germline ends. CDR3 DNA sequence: TGTGCCAGCAGTTTATTGGCAGGGGCCGAGCAGTACTTC. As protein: CASSLLAGAEQYF.

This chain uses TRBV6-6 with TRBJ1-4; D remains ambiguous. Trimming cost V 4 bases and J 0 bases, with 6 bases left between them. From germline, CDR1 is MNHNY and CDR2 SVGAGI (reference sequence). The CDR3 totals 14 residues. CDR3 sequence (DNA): TGTGCCAGCAGTTCTACGACAACTAATGAAAAACTGTTTTTT. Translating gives CASSSTTTNEKLFF.

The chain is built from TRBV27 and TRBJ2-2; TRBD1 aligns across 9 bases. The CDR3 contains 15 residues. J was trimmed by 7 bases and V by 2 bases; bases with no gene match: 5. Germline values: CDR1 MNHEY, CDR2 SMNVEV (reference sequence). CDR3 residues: CASSLGTGQGGELFF. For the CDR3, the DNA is TGTGCCAGCAGTTTAGGGACAGGGCAAGGCGGGGAGCTGTTTTTT.

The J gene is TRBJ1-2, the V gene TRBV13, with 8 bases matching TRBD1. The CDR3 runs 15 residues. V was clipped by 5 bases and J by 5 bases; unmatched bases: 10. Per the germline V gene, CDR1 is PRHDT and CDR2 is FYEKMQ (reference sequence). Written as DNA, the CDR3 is TGTGCCAGCAGCCTTAACCAGGGGGCAGGATATGGCTACACCTTC. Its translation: CASSLNQGAGYGYTF.

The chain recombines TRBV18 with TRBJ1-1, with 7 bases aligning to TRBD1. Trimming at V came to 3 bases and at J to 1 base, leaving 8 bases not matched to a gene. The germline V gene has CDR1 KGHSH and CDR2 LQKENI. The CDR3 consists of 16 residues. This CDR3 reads CASSPLIGGGNTEAFF. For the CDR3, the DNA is TGTGCCAGCTCACCGCTGATAGGGGGCGGGAACACTGAAGCTTTCTTT.

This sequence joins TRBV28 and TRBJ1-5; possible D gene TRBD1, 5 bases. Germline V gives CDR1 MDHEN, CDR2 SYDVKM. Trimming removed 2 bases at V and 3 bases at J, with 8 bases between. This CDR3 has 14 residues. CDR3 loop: CASSLTGNNQPQHF. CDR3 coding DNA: TGTGCCAGCAGTTTAACAGGTAACAATCAGCCCCAGCATTTT. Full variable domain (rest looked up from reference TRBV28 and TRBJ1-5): DVKVTQSSRYLVKRTGEKVFLECVQDMDHENMFWYRQDPGLGLRLIYFSYDVKMKEKGDIPEGYSVSREKKERFSLILESASTNQTSMYLCASSLTGNNQPQHFGDGTRLSIL.

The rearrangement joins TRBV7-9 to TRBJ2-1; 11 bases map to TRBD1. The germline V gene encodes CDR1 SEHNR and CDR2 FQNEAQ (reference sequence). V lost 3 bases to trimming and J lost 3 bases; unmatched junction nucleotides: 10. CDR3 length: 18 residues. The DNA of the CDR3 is TGTGCCAGCAGCTTCCCGGACAGGGGGCTGTCCGTCTACAATGAGCAGTTCTTC. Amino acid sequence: CASSFPDRGLSVYNEQFF.

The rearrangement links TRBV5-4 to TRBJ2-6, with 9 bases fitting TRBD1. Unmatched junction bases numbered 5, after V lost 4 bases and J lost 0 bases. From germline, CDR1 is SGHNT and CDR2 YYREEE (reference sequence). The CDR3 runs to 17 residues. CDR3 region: CASSVGQGSSGANVLTF. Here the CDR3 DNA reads TGTGCCAGCAGCGTGGGACAGGGCTCCTCTGGGGCCAACGTCCTGACTTTC.